This T cell receptor (beta chain) was obtained from a study of shared clonotypes between healthy human individuals. Sequencing was performed with immunoSEQ multiplex PCR; in TCRdb, only in-frame clones are kept and a portion is missing. This sample yields 550,000 to 700,000 clones, of which around three quarters are seen a single time; around 2% belongs to the top ten. CDR3 length equals 13 residues. This rearrangement joins TRBV21-1 to TRBJ2-2; the table names TRBD2, a call not compared with the DNA. TRBV21-1 is tagged as a pseudogene. The sequenced sample consisted of memory CD4+ T cells sorted from blood. Subset specified: CD45RA-negative fraction. This receptor was taken from a woman aged 25-40 years in good health. The CDR3 loop reads CASSKSRTGELFF. The CDR3 nucleotides read TGTGCCAGCAGCAAAAGCCGTACCGGGGAGCTGTTTTTT.